This TCR beta chain was profiled in a study of Ad26.COV2.S vaccination and SARS-CoV-2 variants. Study context: Once, or twice with 56 days between doses, Ad26.COV2.S was given intramuscularly.

Treatment indicated: roughly 18 received Ad26.COV2.S at low or high dose, single or two shots; about 5 received placebo; per-sample allocation not given. Specimen acquisition occurred on day 63 following the initial vaccine or placebo injection. Adults aged 18-55 years in Boston included the donor. This CDR3 region has 13 residues. Germline CDR1 is MNHNS and CDR2 is SASEGT. The V gene lost 3 bases and the J gene lost 6 bases, with 12 bases spanning the gap. With regard to this clone: Its matching antigen is unknown.

Sequenced by immunoSEQ multiplex PCR; TCRdb stores in-frame clones only, minus some. The sample records about 390,000 clones, about 85% being singletons. General study points: Comparability of non-spike TCR breadth was observed across vaccine and placebo recipients. In vaccinated individuals, spike-specific CD8+ and CD4+ T cell responses reportedly displayed substantial breadth.

V usage is TRBV6-1 and J usage is TRBJ2-7; D unresolved. The receptor was derived from a person between 18 and 65 years old who received the Ad26.COV2.S COVID-19 vaccine or a placebo. The sequencing used peripheral blood, collected in a trial of Ad26.COV2.S vaccine versus placebo. This CDR3 is CASSDRQVGEQYF. The CDR3 region has the DNA TGTGCCAGCAGTGATAGGCAGGTGGGCGAGCAGTACTTC.